One sample yielded the 27 T cell receptor beta chains listed below, sequenced in a study of technical replicates of blood from a few donors. The repertoire was sequenced with immunoSEQ multiplex PCR; TCRdb's copy has only in-frame clones and lacks some. The sample lists 78,000 or so clones; approximately 91% were seen once. The sequencing input was T cells isolated from PBMCs. Every receptor here comes from a human donor in good health.

The rearrangement joins TRBV9 to TRBJ1-1; possibly TRBD1 for D (5 bases). The germline V gene encodes CDR1 SGDLS and CDR2 YYNGEE. CDR3 length: 18 amino acids. The V end was cut by 2 bases, the J end by 0 bases, with 20 bases between. This CDR3 reads CASSVGPYFTGLNTEAFF. In DNA form, the CDR3 reads TGTGCCAGCAGCGTCGGCCCCTACTTCACAGGTTTGAACACTGAAGCTTTCTTT.

The V gene is TRBV13, the J gene TRBJ2-1; 8 bases agree with TRBD2. Per the germline V gene, CDR1 is PRHDT and CDR2 is FYEKMQ (reference sequence). V was pared by 8 bases and J by 6 bases, with 18 bases of the junction left unmatched. This CDR3 has 17 residues. The CDR3 bases are TGTGCCAGCCTACTGTCGGGGGCGGGAGGATTTGGCAATGAGCAGTTCTTC. Translated, it gives CASLLSGAGGFGNEQFF.

The chain joins TRBV7-9 to TRBJ1-4; a weak D match, TRBD1 (6 bases). The CDR3 is 16 residues long. Germline V gene sequence: CDR1 SEHNR, CDR2 FQNEAQ (reference sequence). The germline V and J ends were trimmed by 2 bases and 3 bases, with 13 bases remaining between them. CDR3 DNA: TGTGCCAGCAGCTTATATCTGGGACACTCTAATGAAAAACTGTTTTTT. It encodes CASSLYLGHSNEKLFF.

The V and J genes are TRBV7-9 and TRBJ2-4; 7 nucleotides agree with TRBD2. Germline CDR1 is SEHNR and CDR2 is FQNEAQ (reference sequence). The CDR3 covers 18 residues. The trim removed 5 bases at V and 3 bases at J, leaving 16 bases unmatched. In nucleotides, the CDR3 is TGTGCCAGCAGCAATCGGGGGGAGCGGGAATCGGGCAAAAACATTCAGTACTTC. Protein sequence: CASSNRGERESGKNIQYF.

The chain uses TRBV29-1 and TRBJ2-5, with D maybe TRBD2 (5 bases). The J call may be in error: the DNA end matches TRBJ2-7 better. The CDR3 is made up of 11 amino acids. CDR1 and CDR2 (germline): SQVTM, ANQGSEA. The CDR3 here is CSVYSDYEQYF. CDR3 coding DNA: TGCAGCGTGTATAGCGACTACGAGCAGTACTTC.

The chain employs TRBV19 and TRBJ1-5, with 10 bases that match TRBD1. Unmatched junction bases numbered 8, after V lost 6 bases and J lost 6 bases. Germline V lookup: CDR1 LNHDA, CDR2 SQIVND (reference sequence). CDR3 length: 15 amino acids. The CDR3 DNA reads TGTGCCAGTAGAATAACCGGGACAGGGGTTCAGCCCCAGCATTTT. This gives the protein CASRITGTGVQPQHF.

The chain combines TRBV10-3 with TRBJ2-7; D perhaps matches TRBD1 (5 bases). The CDR3 totals 15 residues. The germline gives CDR1 ENHRY, CDR2 SYGVKD. Trimming cost V 3 bases and J 0 bases, with 12 bases left between them. CDR3 region: CAISEERQSSYEQYF. Written as DNA, the CDR3 is TGTGCCATCAGTGAAGAGAGACAGAGCTCCTACGAGCAGTACTTC.

V gene TRBV15 combines with J gene TRBJ2-3; D is possibly TRBD1 (6 bases). Germline loops: CDR1 LNHNV, CDR2 YYDKDF (reference sequence). V was shortened by 3 bases and J by 2 bases, with 15 bases between the two germline ends. This CDR3 spans 16 amino acids. In DNA, the CDR3 is TGTGCCACCAGCAGGGGGGCTAGACGCGACACAGATACGCAGTATTTT. Protein product: CATSRGARRDTDTQYF.

This clone was found a few times. The rearrangement uses TRBV4-3 and TRBJ1-5; D is ambiguous. Trimming left V 0 bases short and J 6 bases short, with 9 bases between. The length of the CDR3 is 14 residues. Germline assignment: CDR1 LGHNA and CDR2 YSLEER. The CDR3 nucleotides read TGCGCCAGCAGCCAAGATCTGGAGAGTCAGCCCCAGCATTTT. This sequence encodes CASSQDLESQPQHF.

The chain employs TRBV29-1 and TRBJ2-2; D is perhaps TRBD1 (5 bases). V was clipped by 5 bases and J by 5 bases, with 9 bases between them. This CDR3 contains 12 residues. Per the germline V gene, CDR1 is SQVTM and CDR2 is ANQGSEA. Here the CDR3 DNA reads TGCAGCGTTTTATCAGGGACCGGGGAGCTGTTTTTT. It specifies CSVLSGTGELFF.

The chain recombines TRBV5-1 with TRBJ2-7; D is uncertain. The CDR3 consists of 14 residues. Trimming cost V 4 bases and J 2 bases, with 13 bases left between them. Germline V CDR1 and CDR2: SGHRS, YFSETQ. The CDR3, as DNA: TGCGCCAGCAGCCCCGACTCCAGCGCCTACGAGCAGTACTTC. It translates to CASSPDSSAYEQYF.

The chain is built from TRBV15 and TRBJ2-7, with 8 positions matching TRBD1. Germline V CDR1 and CDR2: LNHNV, YYDKDF (reference sequence). This CDR3 region has 15 residues. The V segment lost 0 bases and the J segment 6 bases; nucleotides outside the gene matches: 7. CDR3 loop: CATSRDQGAGSEQYF. The CDR3 DNA reads TGTGCCACCAGCAGAGATCAGGGGGCCGGCTCCGAGCAGTACTTC. The entire variable domain, with the rest obtained from reference TRBV15 and TRBJ2-7, is as follows: DAMVIQNPRYQVTQFGKPVTLSCSQTLNHNVMYWYQQKSSQAPKLLFHYYDKDFNNEADTPDNFQSRRPNTSFCFLDIRSPGLGDTAMYLCATSRDQGAGSEQYFGPGTRLTVT.

The chain employs TRBV28 and TRBJ2-5; TRBD1 is a possible D gene (5 bases). Trimming left V 10 bases short and J 5 bases short, with 23 bases between. The germline V gene encodes CDR1 MDHEN and CDR2 SYDVKM. This CDR3 is built from 15 residues. The CDR3 loop reads CATLDLRQPWETQYF. The CDR3 DNA is TGTGCCACCCTTGACTTAAGACAGCCTTGGGAGACCCAGTACTTC.

This clone turned up a few times. V and J are TRBV4-3 and TRBJ1-3, with TRBD1 as a possible D gene (5 bases). CDR3 length: 15 residues. V lost 0 bases to trimming and J lost 8 bases, with 14 bases between them. Per germline, CDR1 LGHNA and CDR2 YSLEER. CDR3 sequence (DNA): TGCGCCAGCAGCCAAGATCGGGGGTGGAGAGACACCATATATTTT. It is translated as CASSQDRGWRDTIYF.

This chain joins TRBV19 and TRBJ1-4; 7 nucleotides align to TRBD1. The V and J ends lost 5 bases and 2 bases, in that order; junction bases with no gene match: 8. CDR1 is LNHDA and CDR2 is SQIVND in the germline V gene (reference sequence). This CDR3 has 16 residues. CDR3 DNA: TGTGCCAGTAGTCCTAGGAGGGACAGTACTAATGAAAAACTGTTTTTT. Encoded protein: CASSPRRDSTNEKLFF.

This chain links TRBV7-9 with TRBJ1-1; 11 bases line up with TRBD1. Trimming took 9 bases from V and 5 from J; bases not matched to a gene: 8. This CDR3 is 14 amino acids long. The germline V gene encodes CDR1 SEHNR and CDR2 FQNEAQ (reference sequence). The CDR3 nucleotides are TGTGCCAGTCGACGTGGGACAGGGGGGACTGAAGCTTTCTTT. Its translation: CASRRGTGGTEAFF.

This clone has only one observation. V usage is TRBV7-2 and J usage is TRBJ2-7; 8 bases are a match to TRBD1. CDR3 length: 15 amino acids. From germline, CDR1 is SGHTA and CDR2 FQGNSA. Trimming cost V 5 bases and J 4 bases; bases outside gene matches: 10. The CDR3 bases are TGTGCCAGCAGCCTAAGACAGGGGAGGTCGTACGAGCAGTACTTC. It encodes CASSLRQGRSYEQYF.

The V call is TRBV5-5, the J call TRBJ2-7; tentative D call: TRBD2 (5 bases). This CDR3 region has 16 residues. From germline, CDR1 is SGHKS and CDR2 YYEKEE (reference sequence). Trimming took 4 bases from V and 5 from J, leaving 22 bases between them. CDR3 bases: TGTGCCAGCAGCGCCAATCACCGGGAAATTAGCCACGAGCAGTACTTC. Translated, it gives CASSANHREISHEQYF.

CDR3 in DNA: TGTGCTAGTGGTTTGGAGGGGAACATTCAGTACTTC. Its protein product is CASGLEGNIQYF. This chain uses TRBV12-5 with TRBJ2-4; D possibly corresponds to TRBD1 (5 bases). The CDR3 runs to 12 residues. Germline V gene sequence: CDR1 LGHNT, CDR2 FRNRAP. V lost 1 base, J lost 7 bases, and 5 bases lay in between. The full variable domain, with the rest looked up from reference TRBV12-5 and TRBJ2-4, is DARVTQTPRHKVTEMGQEVTMRCQPILGHNTVFWYRQTMMQGLELLAYFRNRAPLDDSGMPKDRFSAEMPDATLATLKIQPSEPRDSAVYFCASGLEGNIQYFGAGTRLSVL.

The rearrangement uses TRBV19 and TRBJ1-1; 7 bases map to TRBD1. Per the germline V gene, CDR1 is LNHDA and CDR2 is SQIVND (reference sequence). J lost 8 bases, V lost 3 bases, and 15 bases had no gene match. This CDR3 region has 16 residues. This CDR3 reads CASSIQGGQKTLEAFF. In DNA, the CDR3 is TGTGCCAGTAGTATTCAAGGGGGACAGAAGACCCTAGAAGCTTTCTTT. Supplemented by reference TRBV19 and TRBJ1-1, the full variable domain reads DGGITQSPKYLFRKEGQNVTLSCEQNLNHDAMYWYRQDPGQGLRLIYYSQIVNDFQKGDIAEGYSVSREKKESFPLTVTSAQKNPTAFYLCASSIQGGQKTLEAFFGQGTRLTVV.

The rearrangement links TRBV14 to TRBJ2-1; D may be TRBD2 (6 bases). The germline V and J ends were trimmed by 1 base and 1 base, with 17 bases remaining between them. The germline V gene has CDR1 SGHDN and CDR2 FVKESK. The CDR3 has 18 amino acids. CDR3 amino acids: CASSQALFAGISYNEQFF. The CDR3 DNA reads as TGTGCCAGCAGCCAAGCATTGTTTGCGGGGATTTCCTACAATGAGCAGTTCTTC.

V and J are TRBV11-3 and TRBJ2-2; weak D call: TRBD1 (6 bases). CDR1 is SGHNT, CDR2 YENEEA, per germline. The V end lost 5 bases, the J end lost 3 bases, and 10 bases lay between the germline ends. CDR3 size: 14 residues. In DNA form, the CDR3 reads TGTGCCAGCAGCCCAGGACAGTACACCGGGGAGCTGTTTTTT. As protein: CASSPGQYTGELFF.

The J gene is TRBJ1-2, the V gene TRBV7-2; no clear D gene. V lost 3 bases to trimming and J lost 8 bases, with 13 bases between them. CDR3 length: 13 amino acids. Germline V lookup: CDR1 SGHTA, CDR2 FQGNSA. This CDR3 is CASSFSPPGGYTF. The CDR3 coding sequence is TGTGCCAGCAGCTTCTCTCCCCCGGGAGGCTACACCTTC.

The chain recombines TRBV7-2 with TRBJ2-7; 7 bases are a match to TRBD1. The CDR3 has 16 amino acids. Germline assignment: CDR1 SGHTA and CDR2 FQGNSA. J was trimmed by 4 bases and V by 1 base; bases with no gene match: 10. The CDR3 is CASSLVPQGPGYEQYF. For the CDR3, the DNA is TGTGCCAGCAGCTTAGTCCCACAGGGGCCGGGGTACGAGCAGTACTTC.

The chain employs TRBV29-1 and TRBJ2-1; D is possibly TRBD2 (5 bases). Trimming took off 3 bases at V and 7 bases at J, with 19 bases between the two ends. The CDR3 has 15 amino acids. CDR1 is SQVTM and CDR2 is ANQGSEA in the germline V gene. CDR3 protein: CSVELVGEVRNEQFF. The DNA for the CDR3 is TGCAGCGTTGAGCTTGTGGGAGAAGTTAGGAATGAGCAGTTCTTC.

This clone is a singleton in its sample. The V and J genes are TRBV4-2 and TRBJ1-5, with TRBD1 matching 9 bases. The CDR3 covers 15 residues. Germline V CDR1 and CDR2: LGHNA, YNFKEQ. V dropped 0 bases and J dropped 5; count of bases not matched to a gene: 2. The CDR3 coding sequence is TGTGCCAGCAGCCAAGATGGGGACAGGGATCAGCCCCAGCATTTT. Protein product: CASSQDGDRDQPQHF.

This rearrangement joins TRBV6-6 to TRBJ2-1, with D maybe TRBD2 (6 bases). This CDR3 has 14 amino acids. V was clipped by 7 bases and J by 9 bases, with 19 bases between them. Germline CDR1 and CDR2: MNHNY and SVGAGI (reference sequence). CDR3 sequence (DNA): TGTGCCAGCAACCCGACTAGGACGGTGGGTGAGCAGTTCTTC. It is translated as CASNPTRTVGEQFF.